The 2 T cell receptor beta chains listed next were all sequenced from one sample in a study of T cells in Graves' hyperthyroidism and ophthalmopathy (dated by TCRdb to between 2018 and 2020). Receptors were amplified or captured by multiplex PCR. Sequenced using an Illumina HiSeq 2000. Amplification of TCR beta CDR3 regions was carried out from RNA transcripts. The TCR CDR3 was subjected to a first round of RT-PCR using the HTBI primer set and the Qiagen OneStep RT-PCR kit. Using fastp trimming at Q25 and MiXCR clonotype assembly, TCRdb reanalyzed the public sequencing data and kept in-frame beta chains. Each entry is one CDR3 protein sequence, shown with its most common DNA and genes. The sample table records around 600,000 distinct CDR3 sequences; 13% to 15% of these occur just once. Around 13% of the sample is in the top ten clones. The specimen was blood. These TCRs come from a woman aged 45-60 years with Graves' ophthalmopathy.

V gene TRBV6-9 combines with J gene TRBJ2-6; D ambiguous. CDR1 and CDR2 (germline): MNHGY, SVAAGI. The CDR3 runs 16 residues. Trimming cost V 3 bases and J 0 bases, with 9 bases left between them. The CDR3 loop reads CASSYGLGSGANVLTF. The DNA of the CDR3 is TGTGCCAGCAGTTACGGCTTAGGCTCTGGGGCCAACGTCCTGACTTTC.

V usage is TRBV6-2 or TRBV6-3 and J usage is TRBJ2-7, with TRBD2 matching over 12 bases. This CDR3 has 15 residues. The germline V gene has CDR1 MNHEY and CDR2 SVGEGT. J was trimmed by 7 bases and V by 6 bases; bases with no gene match: 10. The CDR3 region is CASRILAGGVGEQYF. CDR3 bases: TGTGCCAGCAGGATACTAGCGGGAGGCGTTGGTGAGCAGTACTTC.